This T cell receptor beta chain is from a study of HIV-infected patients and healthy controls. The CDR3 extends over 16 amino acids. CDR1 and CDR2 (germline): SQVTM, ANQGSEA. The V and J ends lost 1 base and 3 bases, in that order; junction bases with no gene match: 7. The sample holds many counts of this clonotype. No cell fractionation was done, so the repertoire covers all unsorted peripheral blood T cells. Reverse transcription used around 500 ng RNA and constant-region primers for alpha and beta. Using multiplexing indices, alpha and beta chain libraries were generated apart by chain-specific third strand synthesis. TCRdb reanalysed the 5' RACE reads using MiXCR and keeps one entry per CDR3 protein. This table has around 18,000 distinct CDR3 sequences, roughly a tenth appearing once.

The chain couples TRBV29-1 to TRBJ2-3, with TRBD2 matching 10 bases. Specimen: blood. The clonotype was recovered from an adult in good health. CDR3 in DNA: TGCAGCGTTGAAGGGACTAGCGGAGGGGGGACAGATACGCAGTATTTT. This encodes CSVEGTSGGGTDTQYF.